This T cell receptor beta chain was obtained from a study of blood T cell repertoires in COVID-19. Whole-study context: Sites in the United States, Italy and Spain provided acute and convalescent COVID-19 samples.

This CDR3 spans 14 amino acids. The V and J ends lost 5 bases and 4 bases respectively, with 14 bases between them. Germline values: CDR1 SGHTA, CDR2 FQGNSA. Original handling: Estimated nucleated cell counts came from reference gene primer amplification. The table came from immunoSEQ multiplex PCR; TCRdb's copy has only in-frame clones and leaves some out. V and J calls and clone size are copied from that table; D and trimming were computed from the DNA. The data hold 110,000 to 150,000 clones, with around four fifths observed a single time. The specimen sequenced was PBMCs or T cells enriched from blood (not recorded which). This clonotype was obtained from a woman aged 40 to 50 who had recovered from COVID-19. This rearrangement joins TRBV7-2 to TRBJ1-1; possibly TRBD1 for D (5 bases). The CDR3 loop reads CASSPTLTVTEAFF. DNA of the CDR3: TGTGCCAGCAGCCCGACCCTGACAGTCACTGAAGCTTTCTTT.